This T cell receptor beta chain stems from a study of T cell responses to AZD1222 COVID-19 vaccine. Overall study context: Some second doses came at about 4 weeks and others at about 12 weeks; these were pooled. General observations from the study: The breadth and depth of Spike-specific TCRs increased once two AZD1222 doses had been given. Baseline serostatus was positive in only six AZD1222 recipients. Clonal diversity was possibly underestimated, and white British individuals and females predominated among donors.

About this clone: The antigen is unknown.

Only in-frame clones appear in the TCRdb table, and some are missing; sequencing was by immunoSEQ multiplex PCR. The top ten clones hold 1.5% to 2% of a sample with 100,000 to 150,000 clones, more than 85% of them seen once. This CDR3 is built from 13 residues. Germline assignment: CDR1 MNHEY and CDR2 SVGAGI. V lost 1 base and J lost 12, with 12 bases in between. Sample: peripheral blood, taken on day 0 of AZD1222 vaccination. The sequence came from an adult in good health. The chain carries TRBV6-5 and TRBJ2-2; no definite D call. This chain's CDR3 is CASSYFRSQKLFF. DNA of the CDR3: TGTGCCAGCAGTTACTTCAGGAGTCAGAAGCTGTTTTTT.